A single TCR beta chain is shown here with its context. In the source study's methods: Nucleated cell number was recorded as an estimate derived from reference gene primer amplification. TCRdb's copy holds only in-frame clones and misses some; the assay was immunoSEQ multiplex PCR. The V and J calls and clone size come from that table; D and trimming were worked out from the DNA. Here the sample spans about 360,000 clones, around nine tenths being singletons. These data belong to a study of blood T cell repertoires in COVID-19. At the level of the study: Acute-phase and convalescent COVID-19 samples originated in the United States, Italy and Spain. The cDNA or gDNA used as material had been derived from T cells, B-cell-depleted T cells, or PBMCs.

J gave up 2 bases and V 0 bases, and 3 bases lay outside the gene matches. This CDR3 region has 15 residues. Looked up from germline, CDR1 is SGHNT and CDR2 is YYREEE (reference sequence). This rearrangement joins TRBV5-4 to TRBJ2-5, with TRBD1 identical over 8 bases. Input material: peripheral blood. The sequence derives from a human donor in a cohort sampled during active COVID-19. In DNA form, the CDR3 reads TGTGCCAGCAGCTTGGGACAGGGGACTCAAGAGACCCAGTACTTC. It is translated as CASSLGQGTQETQYF.